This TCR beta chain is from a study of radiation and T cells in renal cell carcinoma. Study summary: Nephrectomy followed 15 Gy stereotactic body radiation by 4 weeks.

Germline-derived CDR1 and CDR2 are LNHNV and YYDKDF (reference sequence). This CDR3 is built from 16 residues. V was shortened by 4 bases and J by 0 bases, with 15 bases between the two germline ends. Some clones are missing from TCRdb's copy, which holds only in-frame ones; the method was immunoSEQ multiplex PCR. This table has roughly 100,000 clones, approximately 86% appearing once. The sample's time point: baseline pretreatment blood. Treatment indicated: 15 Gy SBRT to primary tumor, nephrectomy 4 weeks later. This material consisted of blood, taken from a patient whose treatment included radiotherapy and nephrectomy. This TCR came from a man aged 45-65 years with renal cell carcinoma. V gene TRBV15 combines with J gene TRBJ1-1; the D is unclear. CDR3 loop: CATSTPPEEMNTEAFF. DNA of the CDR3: TGTGCCACCAGCACCCCCCCCGAGGAGATGAACACTGAAGCTTTCTTT.